The 31 T cell receptor beta chains in this list originate from one sample, sequenced in a study of blood T cell repertoires in COVID-19. Sequencing was performed with immunoSEQ multiplex PCR; in TCRdb, only in-frame clones are kept and a portion is missing. The repertoire holds 110,000 or so clones, with roughly four fifths as singletons. Sample: peripheral blood. The receptors originated from a man in his forties or fifties with acute or convalescent COVID-19.

This clone was seen a handful of times. The V and J genes are TRBV5-6 and TRBJ2-2; D is uncertain. Trimming stripped 4 bases from V and 4 bases from J, with 14 bases between. The CDR3 extends over 15 amino acids. Germline CDR1 is SGHDT and CDR2 is YYEEEE. The CDR3 spells CASSGQGAITGELFF. The DNA of the CDR3 is TGTGCCAGCAGCGGGCAAGGCGCGATCACCGGGGAGCTGTTTTTT.

The V call is TRBV27, the J call TRBJ1-3, with TRBD1 identical over 9 bases. With 2 bases clipped from V and 7 bases from J, the junction kept 3 bases outside the gene matches. The CDR3 has 14 amino acids. The germline gives CDR1 MNHEY, CDR2 SMNVEV (reference sequence). The CDR3 coding sequence is TGTGCCAGCAGTTTAACAGGGGGCTTGAACACCATATATTTT. It codes for CASSLTGGLNTIYF.

This chain connects TRBV5-5 to TRBJ1-6; 10 bases are shared with TRBD1. After removal of 4 bases from V and 10 bases from J, the junction contained 8 bases not matched to a gene. CDR1 is SGHKS and CDR2 is YYEKEE in the germline V gene (reference sequence). The CDR3 runs to 15 residues. CDR3 sequence reads: CASSRQGAGESPLHF. The CDR3 nucleotides read TGTGCCAGCAGCCGACAGGGGGCAGGGGAATCACCCCTCCACTTT.

This clone is a singleton in its sample. This sequence joins TRBV28 and TRBJ2-7; D is unclear. The germline gives CDR1 MDHEN, CDR2 SYDVKM. This CDR3 is built from 13 residues. V was pared by 4 bases and J by 4 bases, with 11 bases between. This CDR3 reads CASSSLLTYEQYF. In DNA form, the CDR3 reads TGTGCCAGCAGTTCCCTACTCACGTACGAGCAGTACTTC.

This chain uses TRBV24-1 with TRBJ2-2; D is perhaps TRBD1 (5 bases). The CDR3 has 14 amino acids. V lost 3 bases and J lost 5, with 9 bases in between. Germline lookup yields CDR1 KGHDR and CDR2 SFDVKD. CDR3 sequence reads: CATSDIRQTGELFF. The CDR3 DNA is TGTGCCACCAGTGATATCCGACAGACCGGGGAGCTGTTTTTT.

This rearrangement joins TRBV3-1 (or the pseudogene TRBV3-2) to TRBJ2-1, with TRBD2 matching over 9 bases. CDR3 length equals 14 residues. V trimming: 1 base; J trimming: 13 bases; junction bases outside the gene matches: 8. Germline lookup yields CDR1 LGHDT and CDR2 YNNKEL (reference sequence). The CDR3 nucleotides read TGTGCCAGCAGCCAAGGATCTAGCGGGACCCCACAGTTCTTC. Protein product: CASSQGSSGTPQFF.

V usage is TRBV19 and J usage is TRBJ2-2; D possibly corresponds to TRBD1 (6 bases). The CDR3 runs 14 residues. Per the germline V gene, CDR1 is LNHDA and CDR2 is SQIVND (reference sequence). Trimming removed 5 bases at V and 3 bases at J, with 10 bases between. CDR3 nucleotide sequence: TGTGCCAGTAGTGAAGACAGGTACACCGGGGAGCTGTTTTTT. This gives the protein CASSEDRYTGELFF.

The sample holds one count of this clone. The V call is TRBV18, the J call TRBJ1-1, with D hard to call. Germline lookup yields CDR1 KGHSH and CDR2 LQKENI. This CDR3 comprises 13 residues. With 3 bases removed from V and 7 bases from J, the gap between germline ends came to 12 bases. The CDR3 DNA reads TGTGCCAGCTCACCTAACCGGGATTTTGAAGCTTTCTTT. Its translation is CASSPNRDFEAFF. The full variable domain, its missing parts supplied by reference TRBV18 and TRBJ1-1, is NAGVMQNPRHLVRRRGQEARLRCSPMKGHSHVYWYRQLPEEGLKFMVYLQKENIIDESGMPKERFSAEFPKEGPSILRIQQVVRGDSAAYFCASSPNRDFEAFFGQGTRLTVV.

Only a few counts were recorded for this clone. The rearrangement links TRBV7-9 to TRBJ1-4, with a weak D call TRBD1 (6 bases). Trimming left V 0 bases short and J 5 bases short, with 10 bases between. CDR3 length equals 15 residues. Germline CDR1 SEHNR, CDR2 FQNEAQ (reference sequence). The CDR3 DNA reads TGTGCCAGCAGCTTAGCACAGGGCCCGAATGAAAAACTGTTTTTT. Translating gives CASSLAQGPNEKLFF.

This clone has only one observation. V gene TRBV25-1 combines with J gene TRBJ2-7, with 9 bases identical to TRBD2. V lost 2 bases, J lost 3 bases, and 8 bases stayed unmatched. Germline V gives CDR1 MGHDK, CDR2 SYGVNS. The CDR3 has 16 amino acids. CDR3 sequence (DNA): TGTGCCAGCAGTGAAGGGTTCATAGCGGGAGTCTACGAGCAGTACTTC. It is translated as CASSEGFIAGVYEQYF.

This rearrangement joins TRBV27 to TRBJ2-1, with TRBD1 matching 8 bases. Losses at the gene ends were 5 bases for V and 16 bases for J; bases not matched to a gene: 13. This CDR3 comprises 13 residues. The germline V gene encodes CDR1 MNHEY and CDR2 SMNVEV (reference sequence). CDR3 in amino acids: CASSQTGTGVFFF. CDR3 DNA: TGTGCCAGCAGTCAAACCGGGACAGGAGTTTTTTTCTTC.

The rearrangement links TRBV9 to TRBJ1-1; D is unclear. The CDR3 spans 15 residues. The germline V gene has CDR1 SGDLS and CDR2 YYNGEE. V was pared by 0 bases and J by 2 bases, with 11 bases between. The CDR3 bases are TGTGCCAGCAGCGTAGTTTGGGAGGGAAACACTGAAGCTTTCTTT. This gives the protein CASSVVWEGNTEAFF.

This chain joins TRBV25-1 and TRBJ2-1; 9 positions match TRBD2. This CDR3 has 15 residues. Trimming took 1 base from V and 6 from J; bases not matched to a gene: 4. The V gene's germline CDR1 is MGHDK and CDR2 SYGVNS. The CDR3 bases are TGTGCCAGCAGTGAATTAGCGGGGGAATCCAATGAGCAGTTCTTC. Encoded protein: CASSELAGESNEQFF.

This clone was detected once. V and J are TRBV4-1 and TRBJ2-3; D is possibly TRBD1 (6 bases). The V and J ends lost 4 bases and 3 bases respectively, with 23 bases between them. There are 18 residues in the CDR3. CDR1 is MGHRA and CDR2 is YSYEKL in the germline V gene. CDR3 nucleotides: TGCGCCAGCAGCCCCTACCTTAGGGGGTTTAGGGAAACAGATACGCAGTATTTT. As protein: CASSPYLRGFRETDTQYF.

The chain carries TRBV5-4 and TRBJ2-5; tentatively, D is TRBD1 (6 bases). The V gene lost 2 bases and the J gene lost 0 bases, with 8 bases spanning the gap. Germline V gene data show CDR1 as SGHNT and CDR2 as YYREEE (reference sequence). The CDR3 sequence is 14 residues long. The CDR3 loop reads CASSFRGYQETQYF. CDR3 bases: TGTGCCAGCAGCTTTAGGGGGTACCAAGAGACCCAGTACTTC.

The CDR3 DNA is TGTGCCAGTAGTGCAACAGGGGGCGGTTCACCCCTCCACTTT. This gives the protein CASSATGGGSPLHF. The chain recombines TRBV19 with TRBJ1-6; 9 bases line up with TRBD1. CDR1 and CDR2 (germline): LNHDA, SQIVND (reference sequence). V lost 5 bases to trimming and J lost 9 bases; unmatched junction nucleotides: 5. CDR3 length: 14 residues.

The chain joins TRBV11-2 to TRBJ2-1; maybe TRBD1 (6 bases). V lost 5 bases to trimming and J lost 0 bases, with 17 bases between them. Germline assignment: CDR1 SGHAT and CDR2 FQNNGV. The CDR3 length is 17 residues. In DNA, the CDR3 is TGTGCCAGCAGCCCGCGAGGACAGAGAAGCTCCTACAATGAGCAGTTCTTC. It translates to CASSPRGQRSSYNEQFF.

The rearrangement joins TRBV19 to TRBJ2-1, with a tentative D call TRBD2 (6 bases). CDR3 size: 14 residues. V was cut by 9 bases and J by 6 bases, with 18 bases left in between. Germline assignment: CDR1 LNHDA and CDR2 SQIVND (reference sequence). Written as DNA, the CDR3 is TGTGCCAGCGGGGTCCCGGGACTTGTCAATGAGCAGTTCTTC. Its translation is CASGVPGLVNEQFF. The variable domain in full, completed from reference TRBV19 and TRBJ2-1, reads DGGITQSPKYLFRKEGQNVTLSCEQNLNHDAMYWYRQDPGQGLRLIYYSQIVNDFQKGDIAEGYSVSREKKESFPLTVTSAQKNPTAFYLCASGVPGLVNEQFFGPGTRLTVL.

The rearrangement uses TRBV19 and TRBJ2-1; TRBD2 agrees at 8 bases. J lost 2 bases, V lost 6 bases, and 6 bases had no gene match. This CDR3 is built from 15 residues. Germline values: CDR1 LNHDA, CDR2 SQIVND (reference sequence). In nucleotides, the CDR3 is TGTGCCAGTAGAGGGACTAGTGTAACCTACAATGAGCAGTTCTTC. Protein product: CASRGTSVTYNEQFF.

The V gene is TRBV9, the J gene TRBJ1-2; 11 bases are shared with TRBD1. Losses at the gene ends were 4 bases for V and 8 bases for J; bases not matched to a gene: 4. The germline V gene encodes CDR1 SGDLS and CDR2 YYNGEE. The length of the CDR3 is 13 residues. The CDR3 sequence is CASSMGQGDGYTF. The CDR3 nucleotides are TGTGCCAGCAGCATGGGACAGGGGGACGGCTACACCTTC.

This rearrangement joins TRBV6-5 to TRBJ1-2; 8 bases fit TRBD1. Germline-derived CDR1 and CDR2 are MNHEY and SVGAGI. Trimming took 4 bases from V and 7 from J; bases not matched to a gene: 5. CDR3 length: 13 amino acids. The chain's CDR3 is CASSSTGVAGYTF. CDR3 nucleotide sequence: TGTGCCAGCAGTTCGACAGGGGTGGCTGGCTACACCTTC.

The V gene is TRBV19, the J gene TRBJ2-7, with 7 positions matching TRBD2. Germline V gene sequence: CDR1 LNHDA, CDR2 SQIVND (reference sequence). The CDR3 is made up of 15 amino acids. Germline trimming cut 0 bases from V and 0 bases from J; bases unmatched to any gene: 2. CDR3 sequence reads: CASSIERGSSYEQYF. The CDR3 nucleotides read TGTGCCAGTAGTATAGAGCGGGGGAGCTCCTACGAGCAGTACTTC.

V is TRBV15 and J is TRBJ1-2; D is unresolved. Trimming took 0 bases from V and 9 from J, leaving 11 bases between them. This CDR3 contains 13 residues. The germline V gene encodes CDR1 LNHNV and CDR2 YYDKDF (reference sequence). CDR3 in DNA: TGTGCCACCAGCAGAGATCGGGAGGGAAGCTACACCTTC. This codes for CATSRDREGSYTF.

V gene TRBV19 combines with J gene TRBJ2-5; 7 positions agree with TRBD2. Unmatched junction bases numbered 11, after V lost 5 bases and J lost 5 bases. Germline loops: CDR1 LNHDA, CDR2 SQIVND (reference sequence). The CDR3 extends over 15 amino acids. The CDR3 loop is CASSRTGRPEETQYF. CDR3 DNA sequence: TGTGCCAGTAGTCGAACCGGGAGGCCAGAGGAGACCCAGTACTTC.

The chain employs TRBV7-9 and TRBJ1-5, with 7 bases lining up with TRBD1. The V gene end was trimmed by 5 bases and the J gene end by 10 bases; junction bases not matched to a gene: 8. The germline V gene has CDR1 SEHNR and CDR2 FQNEAQ (reference sequence). The CDR3 has 13 amino acids. CDR3 sequence: CASSHEDRRPQHF. CDR3 DNA sequence: TGTGCCAGCAGCCACGAGGACAGGCGACCCCAGCATTTT.

The rearrangement joins TRBV9 to TRBJ2-3, with D possibly TRBD2 on 6 matching bases. CDR3 length: 16 amino acids. Germline CDR1 is SGDLS and CDR2 is YYNGEE. V was trimmed by 0 bases and J by 2 bases, leaving 13 bases between them. As DNA, the CDR3 is TGTGCCAGCAGCGTAGGCCGGGACTTTGACACAGATACGCAGTATTTT. It encodes CASSVGRDFDTDTQYF.

CDR3 DNA: TGTGCCAGCAGTTCCCGGACTAGCGGGACGTACAATGAGCAGTTCTTC. This gives the protein CASSSRTSGTYNEQFF. This rearrangement joins TRBV6-6 to TRBJ2-1, with 12 positions matching TRBD2. The germline CDR1 and CDR2 sequences are MNHNY and SVGAGI (reference sequence). Trimming removed 4 bases from V and 4 bases from J; junction bases left unmatched: 5. This CDR3 comprises 16 residues.

The chain has TRBV12-5 and TRBJ2-1, with D possibly being TRBD1 (6 bases). There are 14 residues in the CDR3. Trimming left V 2 bases short and J 4 bases short, with 9 bases between. Germline CDR1 LGHNT, CDR2 FRNRAP. The CDR3 here is CASGLLGQYNEQFF. The DNA for the CDR3 is TGTGCTAGTGGTTTGCTGGGACAATACAATGAGCAGTTCTTC.

The V and J genes are TRBV18 and TRBJ2-2; 8 nucleotides line up with TRBD2. With V trimmed by 1 base and J by 3 bases, 4 bases remained unmatched. The CDR3 consists of 16 residues. The germline CDR1 and CDR2 sequences are KGHSH and LQKENI. The DNA of the CDR3 is TGTGCCAGCTCACCACGTTTACTAGCGGACACCGGGGAGCTGTTTTTT. Its protein product is CASSPRLLADTGELFF. Filled out from reference TRBV18 and TRBJ2-2, the complete variable domain reads NAGVMQNPRHLVRRRGQEARLRCSPMKGHSHVYWYRQLPEEGLKFMVYLQKENIIDESGMPKERFSAEFPKEGPSILRIQQVVRGDSAAYFCASSPRLLADTGELFFGEGSRLTVL.

The chain joins TRBV27 to TRBJ2-7; a possible D gene is TRBD2 (5 bases). The CDR3 extends over 12 amino acids. V was shortened by 8 bases and J by 0 bases, with 8 bases between the two germline ends. Germline values: CDR1 MNHEY, CDR2 SMNVEV (reference sequence). CDR3: CASYGLSYEQYF. The CDR3 region has the DNA TGTGCCAGCTACGGACTCTCCTACGAGCAGTACTTC.

This chain uses TRBV18 with TRBJ1-2; 7 nucleotides align to TRBD1. The CDR3 is made up of 12 amino acids. The ends lost 6 bases at V and 4 bases at J; junction bases unmatched: 2. The germline V gene has CDR1 KGHSH and CDR2 LQKENI. The CDR3 bases are TGTGCCAGCTCGGACAGGCCCTATGGCTACACCTTC. Amino acid sequence: CASSDRPYGYTF.